This record covers a single T cell receptor beta chain. The antigen remains unidentified. The read halts 3 residues ahead of the CDR3 end, with the missing end drawn from the germline J gene. CVID subjects had received replacement immunoglobulin for at least one year. No CVID subject was ill or on immunomodulatory drugs when sampled. Donors gave about 5 to 9 ml heparinized peripheral whole blood. Germline CDR1 and CDR2: SNHLY and FYNNEI. This CDR3 has 14 amino acids. V lost 4 bases, J lost 5 bases, and 14 bases lay in between. This entry is derived from a study of T cell clonality in common variable immunodeficiency. Whole-study findings and limits: Fewer deletions and N-nucleotide insertions were reportedly seen in common variable immunodeficiency TCR beta sequences.

CVID and control samples used equivalent genomic DNA input. The repertoire was sequenced with immunoSEQ multiplex PCR; TCRdb's copy has only in-frame clones and lacks some. Captured here are about 33,000 clones, none seen once; the top ten comprise about 6.1%. The receptor was isolated from a human donor with common variable immunodeficiency. V and J are TRBV2 and TRBJ1-1; no clear D gene. Sequenced input: peripheral blood mononuclear cells. The CDR3 reads CASSVGGFETEAFF. CDR3 DNA (partial): TGTGCCAGCAGTGTCGGCGGGTTCGAGACTGAA.